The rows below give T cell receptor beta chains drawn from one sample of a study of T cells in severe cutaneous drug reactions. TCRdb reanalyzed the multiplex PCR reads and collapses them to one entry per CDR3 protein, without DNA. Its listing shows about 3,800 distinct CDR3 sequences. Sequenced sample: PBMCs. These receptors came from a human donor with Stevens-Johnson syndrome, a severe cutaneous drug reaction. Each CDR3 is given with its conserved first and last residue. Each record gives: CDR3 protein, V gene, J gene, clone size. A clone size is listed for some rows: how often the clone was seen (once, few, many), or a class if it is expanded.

CASSQGPAGELFF	TRBV3-1	TRBJ2-2	-
CASSLSSGLAGYGVGNEQFF	TRBV11-2	TRBJ2-1	-
CASQANYGYTF	TRBV28	TRBJ1-2	-
CASSEQTGSSTDTQYF	TRBV18	TRBJ2-3	medium-sized
CASSYLSLGQTSYEQYF	TRBV6-6	TRBJ2-7	medium-sized
CASSHPNGQGGKNIQYF	TRBV4-1	TRBJ2-4	-
CASSPGLASSYEQYF	TRBV5-1	TRBJ2-7	medium-sized
CASGPTVRSPLHF	TRBV12-5	TRBJ1-6	-
CASSRDRGLEGYTF	TRBV4-3	TRBJ1-2	-
CASKFPASGRGTDTQYF	TRBV28	TRBJ2-3	-
CASSLGGQSYNSPLHF	TRBV5-4	TRBJ1-6	-
CSARPATSGHYNEQFF	TRBV20-1	TRBJ2-1	-
CASSLGLSSYEQYF	TRBV7-2	TRBJ2-7	medium-sized
CATSLGQYSGNTIYF	TRBV24-1	TRBJ1-3	-
CASSSGEVVDEQFF	TRBV5-1	TRBJ2-1	-
CASSSGATPTDTQYF	TRBV28	TRBJ2-3	-
CASRFSWAGTNYGYTF	TRBV27	TRBJ1-2	-
CASSQERLALGRWTGELFF	TRBV3-1	TRBJ2-2	-
CASSSARGYTEAFF	TRBV28	TRBJ1-1	-
CSAGTDYNQPQHF	TRBV29-1	TRBJ1-5	-
CATSTGTETRAGGYTF	TRBV15	TRBJ1-2	-
CASNGAETGDRYGYTF	TRBV28	TRBJ1-2	-
CASSIWGTGGDYGYTF	TRBV19	TRBJ1-2	-
CASSDSPDRNTGELFF	TRBV6-4	TRBJ2-2	-
CASSEFWGTSSYNEQFF	TRBV25-1	TRBJ2-1	-